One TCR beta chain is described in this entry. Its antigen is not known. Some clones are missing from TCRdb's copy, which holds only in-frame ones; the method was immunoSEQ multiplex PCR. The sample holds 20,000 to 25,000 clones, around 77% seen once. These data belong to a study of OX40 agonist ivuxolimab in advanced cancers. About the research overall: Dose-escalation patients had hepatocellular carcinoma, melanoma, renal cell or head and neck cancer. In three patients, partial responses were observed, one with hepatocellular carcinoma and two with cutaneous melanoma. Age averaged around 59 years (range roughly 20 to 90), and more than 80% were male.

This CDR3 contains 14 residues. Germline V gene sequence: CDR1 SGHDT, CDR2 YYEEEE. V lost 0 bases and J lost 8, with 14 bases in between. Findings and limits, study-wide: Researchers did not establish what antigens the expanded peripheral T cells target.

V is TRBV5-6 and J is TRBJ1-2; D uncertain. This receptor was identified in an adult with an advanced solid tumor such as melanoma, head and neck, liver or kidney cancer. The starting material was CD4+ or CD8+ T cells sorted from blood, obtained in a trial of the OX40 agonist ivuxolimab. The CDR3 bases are TGTGCCAGCAGCTTGGGCAGGACGTGGCGGGGCTACACCTTC. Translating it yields CASSLGRTWRGYTF.